The 6 T cell receptor beta chains below come from one sample, sequenced in a study of shared clonotypes between healthy human individuals. Generated by immunoSEQ multiplex PCR, the TCRdb table keeps only in-frame clones and is missing some. In the table there are more than 400,000 clones, roughly 80% of which are singletons. The sequenced sample consisted of PBMCs. Receptors originate from a woman aged 40 to 50 in good health. Some clones in this sample may be carry-over from other donors' samples.

CDR3 loop: CASSSGGVNTEAFF. The CDR3 DNA is TGCGCCAGCAGCTCAGGGGGCGTGAACACTGAAGCTTTCTTT. V gene TRBV5-1 combines with J gene TRBJ1-1; TRBD1 matches 8 bases. Germline V lookup: CDR1 SGHRS, CDR2 YFSETQ. V lost 3 bases and J lost 0; bases outside the gene matches: 1. The CDR3 sequence is 14 residues long.

V is TRBV6-5 and J is TRBJ2-1; D is unclear. The CDR3 extends over 15 amino acids. Germline loops: CDR1 MNHEY, CDR2 SVGAGI. V shed 2 bases and J shed 0 bases, with 8 bases lying between them. CDR3 nucleotides: TGTGCCAGCAGTTACGCCCCCACCTCCTACAATGAGCAGTTCTTC. Translation gives CASSYAPTSYNEQFF.

The gene calls are TRBV2 and TRBJ2-5; 12 nucleotides agree with TRBD1. Germline lookup yields CDR1 SNHLY and CDR2 FYNNEI. The CDR3 covers 14 residues. The V segment lost 9 bases and the J segment 4 bases; nucleotides outside the gene matches: 6. The CDR3 protein is CARGTGGGGETQYF. CDR3 sequence (DNA): TGTGCCAGAGGGACAGGGGGCGGCGGAGAGACCCAGTACTTC.

On this clone itself: In the same sample, other DNA sequences code for this CDR3. V is TRBV5-1 and J is TRBJ1-1; possible D gene TRBD1, 5 bases. The V and J ends lost 1 base and 0 bases respectively, with 7 bases between them. CDR1 and CDR2 from the germline V gene are SGHRS and YFSETQ. The CDR3 sequence is 14 residues long. This CDR3 is CASSLQGMNTEAFF. The CDR3 coding sequence is TGCGCCAGCAGCTTGCAGGGCATGAACACTGAAGCTTTCTTT. The variable domain in full, with the rest retrieved from reference TRBV5-1 and TRBJ1-1, is KAGVTQTPRYLIKTRGQQVTLSCSPISGHRSVSWYQQTPGQGLQFLFEYFSETQRNKGNFPGRFSGRQFSNSRSEMNVSTLELGDSALYLCASSLQGMNTEAFFGQGTRLTVV.

The genes are TRBV28 and TRBJ1-3; D gene uncertain. Germline values: CDR1 MDHEN, CDR2 SYDVKM. The V gene lost 7 bases and the J gene lost 0 bases, with 13 bases spanning the gap. CDR3 length: 15 residues. CDR3 in amino acids: CASTPLGSSGNTIYF. Written as DNA, the CDR3 is TGTGCCAGCACCCCTCTGGGGTCCTCTGGAAACACCATATATTTT.

Details on this clone: Other DNA sequences in this sample translate to the same CDR3. V gene TRBV29-1 combines with J gene TRBJ1-1, with a tentative D call TRBD1 (6 bases). V was trimmed by 3 bases and J by 4 bases, leaving 12 bases between them. The CDR3 spans 13 residues. Per germline, CDR1 SQVTM and CDR2 ANQGSEA. In DNA, the CDR3 is TGCAGCGTTGACGAGGGGGGAGGCACTGAAGCTTTCTTT. This translates into CSVDEGGGTEAFF.